Presented here are 17 T cell receptor beta chains from one specimen sequenced in a study of kidney transplant recipient with SARS-CoV-2 infection. Via MiXCR, TCRdb re-called the reads, giving one row per CDR3 protein. The data contain about 240,000 distinct CDR3 sequences, about 30% of them singletons. The sequences come from a blood sample, collected at baseline and on roughly day 110 from a kidney transplant recipient. These receptors originate from a young adult male patient who had COVID-19 and was a kidney transplant recipient. Some T cells may trace back to the graft donor.

Details on this clonotype: This could be a read error, since a much larger clone is one nucleotide away. This sequence joins TRBV3-1 and TRBJ1-3; a weak D match, TRBD1 (5 bases). Germline CDR1 reads LGHDT; CDR2 reads YNNKEL (reference sequence). The V and J ends lost 4 bases and 4 bases respectively, with 14 bases between them. This CDR3 comprises 15 residues. The CDR3 is CASSRGQGAGNTIYF. The DNA for the CDR3 is TGTGCCAGCAGCCGAGGCCAGGGAGCCGGAAACACCATATATTTT.

This clonotype came up many times. The V gene is TRBV7-7, the J gene TRBJ1-2; no reliable D call. Germline loops: CDR1 SSHAT, CDR2 FNYEAQ (reference sequence). Trimming took 5 bases from V and 4 from J, leaving 23 bases between them. The CDR3 spans 17 residues. CDR3 nucleotide sequence: TGTGCCAGCAGCCAGCGTGGTAAGTGCCGAAAGACCTATGGCTACACCTTC. Its translation is CASSQRGKCRKTYGYTF. The full variable domain, rest sourced from reference TRBV7-7 and TRBJ1-2, is GAGVSQSPRYKVTKRGQDVTLRCDPISSHATLYWYQQALGQGPEFLTYFNYEAQPDKSGLPSDRFSAERPEGSISTLTIQRTEQRDSAMYRCASSQRGKCRKTYGYTFGSGTRLTVV.

This clonotype appeared once. This may arise from a read error, as a much more abundant clone is one base away. The chain combines TRBV28 with TRBJ2-1; a weak D match, TRBD1 (6 bases). The germline V gene encodes CDR1 MDHEN and CDR2 SYDVKM. The CDR3 has 13 residues. CDR3 protein: CASSLSDSNGQFF. The CDR3 coding sequence is TGTGCCAGCAGTTTATCGGACAGCAATGGGCAGTTCTTC. Full variable domain (missing parts from reference TRBV28 and TRBJ2-1): DVKVTQSSRYLVKRTGEKVFLECVQDMDHENMFWYRQDPGLGLRLIYFSYDVKMKEKGDIPEGYSVSREKKERFSLILESASTNQTSMYLCASSLSDSNGQFFGPGTRLTVL.

There are many counts of this clonotype. V is TRBV27 and J is TRBJ2-7; perhaps TRBD2 as D (6 bases). The CDR3 totals 14 residues. Deletions cut 5 bases from V and 1 base from J, with 12 bases between. CDR1 is MNHEY, CDR2 SMNVEV, per germline (reference sequence). CDR3 coding DNA: TGTGCCAGCAGTCCTCGTCGGGAGTCCTACGAGCAGTACTTC. This encodes CASSPRRESYEQYF.

On this clonotype: A far bigger clonotype differs at one base, so this is likely a read error. The CDR3 nucleotides are TGTGCCAGCAGCGATTCCTTTCCCATTTCTTTCTCTGAGACCCAGTGCTTC. Its protein is CASSDSFPISFSETQCF. This chain uses TRBV3-1 with TRBJ2-5; D is unclear. This CDR3 has 17 amino acids. Germline-derived CDR1 and CDR2 are LGHDT and YNNKEL (reference sequence).

This clonotype came up a few times. The genes are TRBV21-1 and TRBJ2-3; TRBD2 is taken as the D call from the table, unchecked against the DNA. TRBV21-1 is an annotated pseudogene. There are 17 residues in the CDR3. The CDR3 coding sequence is TGTGCCAGCAGTAGGGCTCTAGCTACAGTCATGCAAGATACGCAGTATTTT. Amino acids: CASSRALATVMQDTQYF.

This clonotype was counted between two and nine times. The rearrangement joins TRBV7-3 to TRBJ1-1; no definite D call. Germline CDR1 is SGHTA and CDR2 is FQGTGA. The CDR3 is made up of 13 amino acids. V lost 1 base and J lost 4, with 7 bases in between. CDR3 sequence reads: CASSLNPGTEAFF. The CDR3 bases are TGTGCCAGCAGCTTAAATCCAGGCACTGAAGCTTTCTTT.

The chain has TRBV29-1 and TRBJ2-3; D perhaps matches TRBD1 (6 bases). CDR3 length: 14 amino acids. Germline-derived CDR1 and CDR2 are SQVTM and ANQGSEA. Trimming pared 1 base from V and 5 bases from J, leaving 13 bases between. The CDR3 DNA reads as TGCAGCGTTGAAGTTCGGACAGTAGTAGATACGCAGTATTTT. Protein product: CSVEVRTVVDTQYF.

This clonotype was seen a handful of times. The chain recombines TRBV5-6 with TRBJ2-5; D may be TRBD1 or TRBD2 (5 bases each). Germline loops: CDR1 SGHDT, CDR2 YYEEEE. The length of the CDR3 is 16 residues. Trimming removed 0 bases at V and 5 bases at J, with 17 bases between. In DNA form, the CDR3 reads TGTGCCAGCAGCTTGGATTGGGGCGGACTGCCGGAGACCCAGTACTTC. It translates to CASSLDWGGLPETQYF.

Turning to this clonotype: A much larger clone differs from this one at a single base, so this may be a read error. The rearrangement uses TRBV5-4 and TRBJ1-2; D not certain. The CDR3 has 16 residues. V was shortened by 10 bases and J by 4 bases, with 26 bases between the two germline ends. Germline V lookup: CDR1 SGHNT, CDR2 YYREEE (reference sequence). CDR3 sequence (DNA): TGTGCCGGCCACCGAAACGTACCAGGAAAGACCTATGGCTACACCTTC. Translating gives CAGHRNVPGKTYGYTF. Looking up the rest from reference TRBV5-4 and TRBJ1-2 gives the full variable domain: ETGVTQSPTHLIKTRGQQVTLRCSSQSGHNTVSWYQQALGQGPQFIFQYYREEENGRGNFPPRFSGLQFPNYSSELNVNALELDDSALYLCAGHRNVPGKTYGYTFGSGTRLTVV.

Concerning this clonotype: A read error may be the cause here, since a much bigger clone is one base away. The chain links TRBV11-1 to TRBJ2-7, with D uncertain. The CDR3 totals 14 residues. CDR1 is SGHAT, CDR2 FQDESV, per germline (reference sequence). CDR3 nucleotides: TGTGCCAGCACCCCAGCTCAGAGCTCCTACGAGCAGTGCTTC. Translation gives CASTPAQSSYEQCF.

This clonotype showed up just a few times. Just one base apart from a much larger clone, this may be a read error. J is TRBJ2-7 and V is TRBV7-6, with 8 bases identical to TRBD2. V was clipped by 5 bases and J by 6 bases; unmatched bases: 15. The CDR3 has 16 residues. CDR1 SGHVS and CDR2 FNYEAQ come from the germline V gene. This CDR3 reads CASSPSLAPAGAEQYF. In DNA, the CDR3 is TGTGCCAGCAGCCCAAGTTTGGCACCAGCGGGAGCCGAGCAGTACTTC.

This clonotype was detected once. The junction differs from germline at one of its ends, possibly a read error. The rearrangement joins TRBV11-3 to TRBJ2-3; TRBD2 matches 10 bases. The CDR3 is 17 residues long. Germline assignment: CDR1 SGHNT and CDR2 YENEEA. The chain's CDR3 is CASSLPPEAGGTDTRYF. The CDR3 nucleotides read TGTGCCAGCAGCTTACCCCCTGAAGCGGGAGGGACAGATACGCGGTATTTT.

This clonotype occurred many times. The CDR3 DNA follows: TGTGCCAGCAGCTTAGTAGCTAGCGGGGGGGCAAACACAGATACGCAGTATTTT. Translation: CASSLVASGGANTDTQYF. The gene calls are TRBV7-8 and TRBJ2-3, with 12 bases matching TRBD2. V trimming: 1 base; J trimming: 2 bases; junction bases outside the gene matches: 7. The CDR3 totals 18 residues. CDR1 and CDR2 (germline): SGHVS, FQNEAQ.

This clonotype was observed at least ten times. The chain recombines TRBV7-9 with TRBJ1-4; D gene unclear. The germline gives CDR1 SEHNR, CDR2 FQNEAQ (reference sequence). The CDR3 extends over 12 amino acids. V lost 6 bases and J 7 bases, leaving 9 bases between the germline ends. The CDR3 region is CASRNRVEKLFF. Here the CDR3 DNA reads TGTGCCAGCAGAAATCGAGTTGAAAAACTGTTTTTT.

This clonotype was counted at least ten times. The V gene is TRBV12-3 or TRBV12-4, the J gene TRBJ2-7; TRBD2 matches at 10 bases. This CDR3 contains 13 residues. J lost 5 bases, V lost 6 bases, and 4 bases had no gene match. The CDR3 DNA reads as TGTGCCAGCAGACTAGCGGGAAGGAACGAGCAGTACTTC. It specifies CASRLAGRNEQYF.

This clonotype was recorded many times. The chain uses TRBV7-6 and TRBJ1-2; D is unresolved. This CDR3 has 17 amino acids. The V and J ends lost 5 bases and 4 bases respectively, with 23 bases between them. The germline V gene encodes CDR1 SGHVS and CDR2 FNYEAQ. The CDR3 coding sequence is TGTGCCAGCAGCACAGAAGATGAATCTCGAAAGACCTATGGCTACACCTTC. It codes for CASSTEDESRKTYGYTF.